A single T cell receptor (beta chain) is shown here with its context. Its antigen is not identified. These data originate in a study of T-cell memory formation after mild COVID-19. Study-wide background: TCR clusters mostly belonged to single donors.

Barcoded TCR alpha and TCR beta cDNA libraries with UMIs came from 5'RACE using constant-segment primers. MiXCR, run by TCRdb on the 5' RACE reads, gives a single entry per CDR3 protein. The data hold about 60,000 distinct CDR3 sequences, with 10% to 15% observed a single time. J lost 2 bases, V lost 5 bases, and 9 bases had no gene match. This CDR3 has 16 residues. Germline V CDR1 and CDR2: MNHEY, SMNVEV (reference sequence). Overall study results and limits: The authors left the SARS-CoV-2 specificity of second-wave clones peaking on day 37 unconfirmed. CD4/CD8 balance held among clones contracting day 15 to 85, and later expanders leaned CD4+.

The chain employs TRBV27 and TRBJ2-1; 7 nucleotides match TRBD1. The clonotype originates from a man between 18 and 35 years old who had mild COVID-19 (a few samples of this study predate the infection). Cell type and time point are not known. The sample consisted of PBMCs or a T cell subset sorted from them (not recorded which). The chain's CDR3 is CASSQTAGTAYNEQFF. In DNA form, the CDR3 reads TGTGCCAGCAGTCAAACGGCCGGGACAGCCTACAATGAGCAGTTCTTC.